This paragraph covers one TCR beta chain sequence. This clone was picked up a small number of times. Its cognate antigen has yet to be identified. No much larger clone is present one base from it, and per-base qualities are unavailable. This entry comes from a study of beta chain features in type 1 diabetes (dated by TCRdb to the late 2010s). Concerning the study at large: No differences in mean age, gender distribution, total cell number or subset yield were found between patients and healthy donors. Naive and central memory subsets were obtained from all 30 or so donors, but regulatory and stem cell-like memory subsets were isolated from only 8 patients and roughly eight healthy donors. In the study, TCRB repertoires of sorted circulating CD4+ T cell subsets from recently diagnosed type 1 diabetes patients were compared with those of matched healthy donors. A total of roughly 100 million sorted cells were examined across all samples, and a strong correlation was observed between cell number per subset and RNA yield. General study outcomes and caveats: PCR might favor shorter templates, but patient and control samples were amplified and corrected together, so any skew would affect both groups equally. Because small numbers of individuals were included in the HLA sub-analyses, any influence of HLA type on TCRB rearrangement was left unresolved. Fewer insertions and more nucleotide deletions at VDJ recombination sites were observed in patients with type 1 diabetes, implying thymic rearrangement abnormalities. Type 1 diabetes patients showed a moderate but significant shortening of TCRB CDR3 length in all four CD4+ subsets. Naive, central memory and regulatory TCRB repertoires appeared to be more similar among patients than among healthy donors. Because cDNA rather than genomic DNA was sequenced, highly expressing activated cells could have been over-represented, although no difference in activation and CD3 levels was found between groups.

Each donor gave one peripheral blood draw, averaging roughly 100 mL, which was collected into heparinised tubes. A BD FACSAria II was used to sort naive, central memory, regulatory and stem cell-like memory CD4+ T cells with a panel that included CD45RO, CCR7, CD25, CD127, CD95 and CD27. A purity above 95% was achieved for all sorted populations. Right away, PBMCs were isolated by Lymphoprep density gradient centrifugation and were stained directly, with no culture step. So that batch effects would be minimized, each experiment stained and sorted samples in pairs, pairing one healthy donor with one patient. The entire isolated RNA was reverse transcribed using the High Capacity cDNA Reverse Transcription Kit, and thus expressed TCRB transcripts were sequenced. Naive, central memory and regulatory T cell samples underwent deep immunoSEQ sequencing, averaging around 4 million total reads per sample. Sorted cells were lysed in RLT buffer, and RNA was extracted using DNase-treated RNeasy Micro or Mini kits according to cell number. To prevent cross-contamination, every cell subset was processed on its own, while patient and healthy donor samples were processed together. The immunoSEQ multiplex PCR was used to amplify TCRB sequences from cDNA, yielding 87-bp fragments that span the CDR3 region. Amplicons were sequenced on the Illumina HiSeq platform. On the study's bioinformatics: Synthetic template baselines were used to correct PCR bias computationally, reads within Hamming distance 2 were collapsed, and singletons that could not be merged were discarded. Reads were aligned against IMGT to assign V, D and J genes, CDR3 length and insertions or deletions at six rearrangement sites. Within each subset, clonotype counts were normalized to sorted cell number, and only after that were true diversity and Gini coefficients computed with the tcR R package. Repertoire sharing was quantified using the overlap coefficient calculated on TCRB nucleotide sequences. Out-of-frame TCRB sequences from naive cells were analyzed to stand in for the pre-selection repertoire. As stored in TCRdb, this immuneACCESS dataset retains in-frame rearrangements with V and J assigned. A fraction of the clones does not appear; measured against another copy, unresolved V genes explain less than half of the discrepancy, and the remainder lacks a known reason. From that table come the V and J calls and clone size; the DNA was used to work out D and trimming. Counted in this sample were hundreds of thousands of clones; about 14% of them appeared once. The ten largest clonotypes hold just under 0.04% of the sample.

The V and J ends are trimmed by 1 base and 9 bases, leaving 13 bases between them. The CDR3 runs 13 amino acids, cysteine and phenylalanine included. Here the CDR3 DNA is all that survives: 39 bases in frame from base 1. CDR1 and CDR2, per the germline V gene, are SNHLY and FYNNEI. The clonotype originates from a man aged 18 to 35 with type 1 diabetes. The chain is encoded by TRBV2 joined to TRBJ2-7, with TRBD1 as a weak D call on 6 bases. Sequences were obtained from naive CD4+ T cells from blood. Reading the label with the study, this specimen's cell subset or site is: true naive CD4+ T cells. The CDR3 region reads CASSEEAGALQYF. The nucleotide sequence reads as follows: TGTGCCAGCAGTGAAGAGGCAGGGGCACTGCAGTACTTC.